This T cell receptor (beta chain) was documented in a study of blood T cell repertoires in COVID-19. Germline-derived CDR1 and CDR2 are LGHNT and FRNRAP. V dropped 1 base and J dropped 6 bases, with 10 bases sitting between them. The CDR3 consists of 15 residues. TCRdb's table, derived via immunoSEQ multiplex PCR, lists solely in-frame clones and lacks some. The table shows about 360,000 clones, with more than 70% occurring only once. Sequenced sample: PBMCs or T cells enriched from blood (not recorded which). The V call is TRBV12-5, the J call TRBJ1-6, with a weak D call TRBD1 (6 bases). The clonotype originates from a man aged 25 to 40 who had recovered from COVID-19. DNA for the CDR3: TGTGCTAGTGGTTTGGCCCGGACAGCTAATTCACCCCTCCACTTT. It yields the protein CASGLARTANSPLHF.